One and the same sample provided the 10 T cell receptor delta chains below, sequenced in a study of γδ T cells in repeated Plasmodium falciparum infection. Flow sorting of PBMC yielded separate Vgamma9/Vdelta2+ and Vdelta2-negative gammadelta T cell populations for bulk repertoire analysis. TCRdb re-called the multiplex PCR reads through CATT. The data contain over 55,000 delta-chain clones, around 1.5% of them seen just once; the ten biggest clones take up 15%. The sample taken for sequencing was gamma-delta T cells from blood. The receptors were gathered from a pool of human donors (malaria-infected and uninfected, not separated).

This clone appeared a few times. This probably arose from a read error, given a far larger clone one base away. CDR3 DNA sequence: TGTGCCTTTGTAGCCGGGCCGAAGAGGGTCATCTTT. It codes for CAFVAGPKRVIF. The J gene went uncalled, whereas the V gene is TRDV3. Germline-derived CDR1 and CDR2 are TVYSNPD and GDNSRS (reference sequence). The CDR3 runs to 12 residues.

About this clone itself: TCRdb's protein for this DNA is that of a much larger clone and differs from the translation at residue 9, likely a read error; the protein shown is the DNA translation. The chain is built from TRDV3 and TRDJ1; a weak D match, TRDD3 (5 bases). The CDR3 is 19 amino acids. From germline, CDR1 is TVYSNPD and CDR2 GDNSRS (reference sequence). Trimming removed 0 bases from V and 8 bases from J, with 34 bases in between. The CDR3 DNA is TGTGCCTTTAGGAAGGTCCACCAACCGGGGGTTCTCACGCGGGGGAAACTCATCTTT. Translated: CAFRKVHQPGVLTRGKLIF.

This clone has at least ten counts. The TCRdb record carries a much larger clone's protein, which differs from this DNA's translation at residue 14; a read error is the likely cause, and the protein listed here is the DNA translation. The genes are TRDV1 and TRDJ1; 8 bases line up with TRDD3. TCRdb leaves out the J gene; it was filled in here by matching the DNA to germline. The ends lost 0 bases at V and 3 bases at J; junction bases unmatched: 15. CDR3 length: 19 amino acids. Per the germline V gene, CDR1 is TSWWSYY and CDR2 is QGS. Here the CDR3 DNA reads TGTGCTCTTGGGGAACTTTGCCCGCTTCTGGGGGAAGACTCCGATAAACTCATCTTT. Translation gives CALGELCPLLGEDSDKLIF.

This clone was observed at least ten times. TCRdb's protein, taken from a much larger clone, differs from this DNA's translation at residue 15, likely owing to a read error; the protein displayed comes from the DNA. The V gene is given as TRDV2, and no J gene call is available; the listed D gene, TRDD3, was not tested against the DNA. The germline gives CDR1 GEAIGNYY, CDR2 EKD. The CDR3 has 16 amino acids. CDR3 residues: CACDTGLGDHTDKLTF. The DNA for the CDR3 is TGTGCCTGTGACACCGGCCTGGGGGACCACACCGATAAACTCACCTTT.

In this sample, this clone turned up many times. TCRdb assigns this DNA the protein of a much larger clone, which departs from its translation at residue 7; this likely reflects a read error, and the protein shown comes from translating the DNA. V is TRDV1 and J is TRDJ1; D not certain. Germline assignment: CDR1 TSWWSYY and CDR2 QGS. Trimming cost V 1 base and J 3 bases, with 18 bases left between them. CDR3 size: 17 residues. CDR3 nucleotides: TGTGCTCTTGGGGAACGGCATCCGGGGTATGTTTCCGATAAACTCATCTTT. Translation: CALGERHPGYVSDKLIF.

This clone was picked up a small number of times. For this DNA, TCRdb reports the protein of a much larger clone, which diverges at residue 12, most likely from a read error; the protein presented here is translated directly from the DNA. The chain employs TRDV1 and TRDJ1; D possibly corresponds to TRDD2 (5 bases). TCRdb leaves out the J gene; it was filled in here by matching the DNA to germline. CDR1 and CDR2 (germline): TSWWSYY, QGS. V lost 0 bases to trimming and J lost 0 bases, with 29 bases between them. This CDR3 contains 22 residues. The CDR3 sequence: CALGELRLTFWRKTSYTDKLIF. The CDR3 DNA is TGTGCTCTTGGGGAACTAAGACTGACCTTCTGGAGGAAAACTAGCTACACCGATAAACTCATCTTT.

This clone was seen a few times. For this DNA, TCRdb reports the protein of a much larger clone, which diverges at residue 14, most likely from a read error; the protein presented here is translated directly from the DNA. The chain is built from TRDV1 and TRDJ1; D remains ambiguous. The J gene comes from matching the DNA to germline here; TCRdb lacks it. The CDR3 spans 19 residues. The germline V gene has CDR1 TSWWSYY and CDR2 QGS. V lost 4 bases, J lost 3 bases, and 27 bases lay in between. The CDR3 DNA reads as TGTGCTCTTGGGGGGCTGTTTTACGGTTCGTCGTCGTACGCCGATAAACTCATCTTT. Encoded protein: CALGGLFYGSSSYADKLIF.

This clone has a count of ten or more. A read error is the likely source, as a far larger clone sits one nucleotide away. In the same sample, other DNA sequences code for this CDR3. The rearrangement joins TRDV2 to TRDJ1, with unresolved D. The CDR3 is made up of 11 amino acids. CDR1 is GEAIGNYY and CDR2 is EKD in the germline V gene. V gave up 0 bases and J gave up 11 bases, with 9 bases separating them. DNA for the CDR3: TGTGCCTGTGACACCGAGGGTAAGCTCATCTTT. Amino acid sequence: CACDTEGKLIF.

In its sample, this clone was seen many times. TCRdb shows a much larger clone's protein in place of this DNA's translation, and the two differ at residue 7, likely through a read error; the protein shown is translated from the DNA. This rearrangement joins TRDV1 to TRDJ1; 11 nucleotides line up with TRDD3. Looked up from germline, CDR1 is TSWWSYY and CDR2 is QGS. The CDR3 runs to 18 residues. CDR3 sequence (DNA): TGTGCTCTTTGGGAACCCAGCTTACTGGGGGATAAAACCGATAAACTCATCTTT. Protein sequence: CALWEPSLLGDKTDKLIF.

This clone was seen more than once but under ten times. TCRdb's listed protein matches a much larger clone and diverges from this DNA's translation at residue 7, likely through a read error; the protein shown comes from the DNA. The chain recombines TRDV1 with TRDJ2; 10 bases agree with TRDD3. The J gene, left out of TCRdb, was set here by checking the DNA against germline. Germline trimming cut 4 bases from V and 0 bases from J; bases unmatched to any gene: 14. Per germline, CDR1 TSWWSYY and CDR2 QGS. The CDR3 length is 20 residues. The CDR3 coding sequence is TGTGCTCTTGGGGCTTCCCACGGGGGATACGGGGGCTCTTTGACAGCACAACTCTTCTTT. Translation gives CALGASHGGYGGSLTAQLFF.